Presented here are 8 T cell receptor beta chains from one specimen sequenced in a study of blood T cell repertoires in COVID-19. Only in-frame clones appear in the TCRdb table, and some are missing; sequencing was by immunoSEQ multiplex PCR. The table lists about 210,000 clones, 85% of them singletons. Sequencing was carried out using peripheral blood. The receptor source for this set is a man between 60 and 70 years old with COVID-19, enrolled during active disease.

The gene calls are TRBV5-1 and TRBJ2-2, with a weak D call TRBD1 (6 bases). This CDR3 is 15 amino acids long. CDR1 is SGHRS and CDR2 is YFSETQ in the germline V gene. V was pared by 0 bases and J by 5 bases, with 11 bases between. The CDR3 here is CASSLEGGRTGELFF. The CDR3 nucleotides read TGCGCCAGCAGCTTGGAAGGGGGAAGAACCGGGGAGCTGTTTTTT.

CDR3 residues: CASSPGQVNEKLFF. CDR3 in DNA: TGTGCCAGCTCACCCGGACAGGTTAATGAAAAACTGTTTTTT. The chain recombines TRBV18 with TRBJ1-4, with 7 bases identical to TRBD1. This CDR3 region has 14 residues. V was pared by 3 bases and J by 4 bases, with 2 bases of the junction left unmatched. The germline V gene encodes CDR1 KGHSH and CDR2 LQKENI.

The chain links TRBV29-1 to TRBJ2-7; 12 positions agree with TRBD2. J lost 0 bases, V lost 5 bases, and 2 bases had no gene match. CDR1 is SQVTM, CDR2 ANQGSEA, per germline. The CDR3 contains 14 residues. The CDR3 loop is CSVMTSGSSYEQYF. DNA for the CDR3: TGCAGCGTTATGACTAGCGGGAGCTCCTACGAGCAGTACTTC.

The gene calls are TRBV29-1 and TRBJ2-2; D is uncertain. Trimming stripped 5 bases from V and 0 bases from J, with 7 bases between. CDR1 is SQVTM, CDR2 ANQGSEA, per germline. This CDR3 is 13 amino acids long. The CDR3 sequence: CSVPQANTGELFF. The CDR3, as DNA: TGCAGCGTTCCCCAGGCGAACACCGGGGAGCTGTTTTTT.

The chain couples TRBV6-5 to TRBJ2-7, with 7 bases fitting TRBD2. Germline values: CDR1 MNHEY, CDR2 SVGAGI. This CDR3 spans 12 amino acids. Losses at the gene ends were 6 bases for V and 11 bases for J; bases not matched to a gene: 10. The CDR3 is CASSSGRALEYF. The CDR3 region has the DNA TGTGCCAGCAGCTCGGGGAGGGCCTTAGAGTACTTC.

The J gene is TRBJ1-4, the V gene TRBV6-4; D not resolved. In germline, CDR1 is MRHNA, CDR2 SNTAGT. The CDR3 covers 12 residues. The CDR3 protein is CVMPATNEKLFF. The CDR3 nucleotides read TGTGTAATGCCGGCAACTAATGAAAAACTGTTTTTT.

The rearrangement joins TRBV27 to TRBJ2-6, with D possibly TRBD2 on 6 matching bases. The CDR3 length is 16 residues. Per germline, CDR1 MNHEY and CDR2 SMNVEV (reference sequence). Deletions cut 8 bases from V and 2 bases from J, with 16 bases between. CDR3 amino acids: CASGLPWGAGANVLTF. CDR3 bases: TGTGCCAGCGGCCTCCCTTGGGGGGCTGGGGCCAACGTCCTGACTTTC.

This chain joins TRBV5-4 and TRBJ1-2; D is ambiguous. V dropped 3 bases and J dropped 7 bases, with 13 bases sitting between them. This CDR3 has 13 amino acids. The germline gives CDR1 SGHNT, CDR2 YYREEE (reference sequence). The CDR3 bases are TGTGCCAGCAGCTCACCCGGGGTGGGTGGCTACACCTTC. It yields the protein CASSSPGVGGYTF.